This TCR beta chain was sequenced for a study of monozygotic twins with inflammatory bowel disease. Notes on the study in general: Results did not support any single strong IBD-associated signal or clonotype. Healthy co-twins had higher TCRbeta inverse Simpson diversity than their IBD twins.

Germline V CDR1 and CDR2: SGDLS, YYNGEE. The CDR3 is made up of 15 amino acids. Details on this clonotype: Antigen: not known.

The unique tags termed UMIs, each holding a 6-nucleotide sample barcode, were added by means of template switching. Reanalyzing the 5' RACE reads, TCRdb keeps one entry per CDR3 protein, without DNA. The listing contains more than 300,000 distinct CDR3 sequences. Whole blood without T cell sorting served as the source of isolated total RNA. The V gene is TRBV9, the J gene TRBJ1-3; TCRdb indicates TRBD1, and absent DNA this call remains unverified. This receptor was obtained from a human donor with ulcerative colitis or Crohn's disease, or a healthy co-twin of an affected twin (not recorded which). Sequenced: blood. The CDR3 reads CASSFGGISGNTIYF.